This T cell receptor (beta chain) was observed in a study of blood T cells in healthy people across ages. A sample-barcoded 5' primer and a J-beta primer mix were used in a second PCR of about 6 to 12 cycles. TCRdb re-analysed the 5' RACE reads in MiXCR, keeping a single row per CDR3 protein. The sample lists about 580,000 distinct CDR3 sequences; less than 60% were seen once. V dropped 2 bases and J dropped 3 bases, with 9 bases sitting between them. This CDR3 contains 13 residues. Per the germline V gene, CDR1 is DFQATT and CDR2 is SNEGSKA (reference sequence). The chain has TRBV20-1 and TRBJ2-3; TRBD2 is a possible D gene (5 bases). The sequencing input was blood. The TCR comes from a man older than 75 in good health. This CDR3 is CSARSSGTDTQYF. CDR3 nucleotide sequence: TGCAGTGCTAGATCCAGCGGAACAGATACGCAGTATTTT.